This T cell receptor beta chain was sequenced for a study of blood T cell repertoires in COVID-19. Study-wide context: Sample material is recorded as cDNA or gDNA derived from T cells, B-cell-depleted T cells, or PBMCs.

Clones were read by immunoSEQ multiplex PCR, and TCRdb kept only the in-frame ones, dropping some. The data show roughly 250,000 clones, with approximately 90% seen just once and just over 7% held by the top ten. CDR1 and CDR2 (germline): SGHRS, YFSETQ. Deletions cut 3 bases from V and 3 bases from J, with 12 bases between. The CDR3 runs to 15 residues. Sequencing was done on a sample of peripheral blood. The chain combines TRBV5-1 with TRBJ2-2; maybe TRBD1 (7 bases). The TCR sequence derives from a man aged 60 to 69 who had recovered from COVID-19. The CDR3 loop reads CASSSQGDYTGELFF. The DNA of the CDR3 is TGCGCCAGCAGCTCTCAGGGGGACTACACCGGGGAGCTGTTTTTT.